This entry is about one T cell receptor (beta chain). The antigen it recognizes is unknown. Base-call qualities are not available, and no considerably larger clone is one nucleotide away. The cohort was made up of about 670 healthy bone marrow donors. At the time of sampling, all cohort members were nominally healthy, though unrecorded immune exposures were likely present. The donor was CMV seropositive and belonged to the group of 250 to 350 seropositive cohort members. Each donor provided a peripheral blood sample, and peripheral blood mononuclear cells were used for TCR beta sequencing. Genomic DNA extraction from the blood cell samples was performed with the Qiagen DNeasy Blood Extraction Kit. The data derive from a study of cytomegalovirus exposure and HLA in healthy donors (dated 2017 in TCRdb). For the wider study: In an earlier analysis of 587 of the donors, about 260 Gb of sequence data and some 100 million unique TCR beta sequences from roughly 190 million T cells were reported. An early release that covered around 590 HLA-typed donors contained approximately 320 gigabases of sequencing data and some 87 million unique TCR sequences. Of the roughly 430 genotyped donors, 65% to 90% fell in the genetic ancestry cluster associated with self-reported Caucasian donors. The aim of the study was to test whether cataloging public T cell receptors could identify signatures of past pathogen exposure. The study used immunosequencing to profile the T cell repertoires of approximately 640 subjects and linked those repertoires to cytomegalovirus serostatus. Along with the approximately 700-subject first cohort, a separate validation cohort of roughly 110 different subjects was used. To predict cytomegalovirus infection status, the study combined high-throughput TCR immunosequencing, statistical association of individual TCRs with disease status, and machine learning. In a later analysis, previously published TCR beta repertoires from some 640 donors were re-analyzed and high-resolution HLA genotyping was added so that TCR occurrence patterns could be studied. Rather than using new phenotypic data, the later analysis identified candidate immune exposures from TCR beta sequences and from how often those sequences occurred across donors. An earlier analysis of several hundred of the donors applied high-throughput TCR beta sequencing to assess whether each TCR beta V gene segment acted as functional or pseudogenic. Donor age, sex, ethnicity and CMV serostatus were compiled together with the repertoire data. Genome-wide SNP genotypes for about 60% of the roughly 670 donors were used in a later genetic analysis, which treated that subset as a discovery cohort. Every discovery cohort repertoire had been produced on one sequencing platform. Both class I and class II loci were covered by HLA typing, at four-digit resolution. Typing coverage varied by locus: about 620-630 donors for A, B, C, DRB1 and DQB1; roughly 520 for DQA1; 600 to 610 for DPA1; around 450 for DPB1. Because of strong linkage in the cohort, roughly five DR-DQ haplotypes were treated as single units for association and clustering. On average, roughly 250,000 unique TCR beta nucleotide sequences were sequenced per donor among 398 genotyped donors of the cohort, with around 19% of those sequences being non-productive. Beyond this particular receptor, the publication reports: Because the 87-base-pair reads could not distinguish some IMGT-functional V segments, including TRBV6-2 and TRBV6-3, those segments were excluded. In a later analysis, the rate of TCR association differed among HLA loci, with DRB1 alleles having the most associated TCRs and HLA-C alleles having the fewest. The earlier analysis of almost 600 of the donors excluded 15 to 20 rarely observed V segments, including chromosome 9 orphons, because counts were too low. In a later analysis, some 17,000 TCR beta sequences were associated with specific HLA alleles at a false discovery rate of 0.05. A later genetic analysis reported fewer N-insertions in productive TCRs among donors in an Asian-associated ancestry cluster than the roughly 690-donor mean. The authors suggested that the approach could potentially be generalized to other disease states and immunological phenotypes. The study listed 164 TCR beta chains as associated with cytomegalovirus. This cohort had only TCR beta chains sequenced, and the lack of alpha or paired-chain data limited which features could be detected. Presence/absence analyses assumed roughly uniform sequencing depth across donors, an assumption that may not hold. According to a later analysis, parvovirus B19, influenza, CMV and Epstein-Barr virus appeared linked to several top co-occurrence clusters. Because HLA typing was missing for some donors at each locus, association tests included only the typed subset. Broadly in line with IMGT annotations, most TCR beta V segments showed up in productive rearrangements about 87% or about 30% of the time in an earlier analysis of approximately 640 of the donors. Three of the identified cytomegalovirus-associated TCR beta chains were confirmed in vitro to be specific for cytomegalovirus antigens. Cytomegalovirus status was reported to be diagnosed by the classifier with high specificity and sensitivity in both the original and validation cohorts. Strong co-occurrence of HLA alleles, especially DR and DQ, made assigning TCR associations to individual alleles difficult. Linkage disequilibrium might explain the correlated functional status among segregating V segments, but an unknown experimental factor could not be excluded. Most TCR sequences were observed very rarely across donors, whereas some public TCRs were present in many individuals. A cluster of highly shared sequence variants was judged likely to be a technical artifact of the sequencing pipeline. A further reported finding was that TCR beta sequences accurately predicted the HLA-A and HLA-B alleles for most subjects in the first cohort. According to a later analysis, most CMV-associated TCR beta chains appeared to be HLA-restricted, and the HLA associations seemed to be driven largely by CMV exposure. V-gene and J-gene trimming of TCR beta chains was associated with a missense DCLRE1C variant in a later genetic analysis, and the association was replicated in an independent cohort. CMV serostatus was the only immune exposure information available for the cohort. A later analysis found that HLA-associated TCR beta chains were more clonally expanded and had lower generation probabilities than equally common non-associated chains.

The CDR3, from cysteine to phenylalanine, totals 13 residues. The only DNA kept is the CDR3, 39 bases in frame from the first base. Sequences SGHDT (CDR1) and YYEEEE (CDR2) are obtained from the germline V gene. Libraries were prepared through the immunoSEQ multiplex PCR assay. For the multiplex PCR, a mixture combining 60 forward primers for TCR Vbeta segments and 13 reverse primers for TCR Jbeta segments was used. A multiplex PCR assay on genomic DNA amplified the CDR3 region of rearranged TCR beta genes. On the Illumina HiSeq System, the amplified TCR beta libraries were sequenced as 87-base-pair reads. The source study handled its data this way. A later analysis counted some 74 million unique TCR beta chains across the 650 to 800 repertoires, and some 11 million of these chains were shared by at least two donors. To remove PCR and sequencing errors, raw reads were error-corrected and collapsed into unique sequences using a nearest-neighbor algorithm that merged closely related sequences. To assign V, D and J gene segments, CDR3 sequences were aligned to IMGT reference sequences. For a sequence to be retained, at least a six-nucleotide match to both a V gene segment and a J gene segment was required. A rearrangement counted as productive if the CDR3 had no stop codons and remained in frame with V and J, and every other rearrangement counted as non-productive. CDR3 was defined by IMGT convention, running from the second conserved V-encoded cysteine to the conserved J-encoded phenylalanine. The earlier analysis of roughly 590 of the donors excluded any sequence lacking an unambiguous match to a single V gene segment. In an earlier analysis of 587 of the donors, a V segment was called functional when productive rearrangements were above 56.7%, and segregating when the standard deviation between donors exceeded 5%. A statistical classification framework was developed to diagnose cytomegalovirus status using the catalog of TCR beta chain sequences. In a later analysis, TCR nucleotide sequences were compared against IMGT/GENE-DB human TR gene sequences so that V and J genes could be assigned. The TCRdist pipeline was used in a later analysis to assign CDR3 sequences and most-parsimonious VDJ recombination scenarios. A later analysis defined each TCR beta chain by its CDR3 amino acid sequence plus V-gene family, and excluded reads lacking a unique V-gene family. To address suspected cross-contamination and a sequencing artifact, a later analysis removed 550 to 750 highly shared, low-generation-probability nucleotide sequences. In a later analysis, a clonal expansion index was calculated for each public chain from normalized within-repertoire ranks of inferred template counts. In a later analysis, generation probabilities were computed using a VDJ recombination model fitted to out-of-frame rearrangements, and the results were checked against IGoR. A later analysis scored TCR-TCR, TCR-HLA and TCR-CMV co-occurrence with hypergeometric tests, applying a repertoire-size bias correction to TCR pairs. A later analysis estimated false discovery rates by permuting HLA or CMV assignments 20 times. In a later analysis, co-occurring TCRs were grouped using DBSCAN, with TCRdist sequence similarity added in when clustering inside HLA-allele-positive subsets. Repertoires with fewer than 30,000 or more than 120,000 public chains were left out of co-occurrence clustering, as were a handful of repertoires with anomalous nucleotide sharing. The source is immuneACCESS, and TCRdb retained only in-frame sequences with V and J called. Part of the clones is not carried over; for the studies checked, unresolved V genes explain less than half of this, and the remainder is unexplained. The V and J calls and clone size come from that table; D and trimming were worked out from the DNA. The sample has some 40,000 clones on record, roughly 80% of them singletons. The ten largest clones capture 10% of the sample.

This clonotype was obtained from a woman aged 18-35 years in good health and CMV-seropositive. Material: PBMCs. The sequence links TRBV5-6 to TRBJ2-7; 7 middle bases align to TRBD2. The J call may be mistaken, given a closer DNA end match to TRBJ2-5. The CDR3 loop reads CASSGGRGETQYF. The bases read TGTGCCAGCAGCGGCGGGAGAGGAGAGACCCAGTACTTC.